This T cell receptor beta chain stems from a study of identical twins (dated by TCRdb to about 2016). With regard to the full study: To test whether fetal clonotypes persist, the study used deep sequencing on TCR alpha and beta repertoires from monozygotic twins, unrelated adults of various ages, and cord blood. To rule out contamination, the twin experiments were replicated at different times with different library preparation protocols.

Every donor was a healthy Caucasian. Miltenyi CD45RO+ enrichment and human naive T-cell isolation kits were used to isolate memory (CD45RO+) and naive T cells from PBMC. The library was made by 5' RACE. The instrument was an Illumina HiSeq 2000. A universal primer binding site was added through template switching, and the final cDNA carried a unique molecular identifier so that TCR cDNA molecules could be counted accurately. Specific primers in the conserved constant-segment region were used to synthesize first-strand cDNA for TCR alpha and beta chains. To control for contamination, each cDNA library was double barcoded with a SMART-Mk sample barcode plus Illumina barcodes. Two successive PCR steps introduced TruSeq adapter sequences along with Illumina sample barcodes. TCR alpha and beta cDNA libraries were sequenced on the Illumina HiSeq platform with custom primers. For the original study's pipeline: MiGEC was used to process raw reads and extract unique molecular identifiers, and MiXCR was used to find CDR3 positions. Recombination models were inferred per individual with the repgenHMM and IGoR tools using an EM algorithm. The analysis of shared clonotypes was done with the tcR package in R, with sharing normalized by the product of cloneset sizes. To study raw recombination free of thymic and clonal selection effects, out-of-frame nonproductive sequences were analyzed. TCRdb reanalyzed the raw reads on its own, using fastp at Q25 for trimming and MiXCR for clone calling, and kept in-frame beta chains. Duplicate CDR3 protein sequences are folded into a single record with the most common DNA and genes. For this entry, the V and J calls and clone size follow TCRdb and not the study's own pipeline. Recorded for this sample are under 300,000 distinct CDR3 sequences; over 11% of them occurred a single time. Jointly, the top ten make up 8.8% of the sample.

Details on this clonotype: Its recognized antigen is unknown. Base quality data are lacking; no much larger clone is found one base away.

General conclusions and limits of the study: The excess sharing between twins in beta out-of-frame sequences was weaker because fewer shared sequences reduced the signal-to-noise ratio. Compared with coincidental sharing between unrelated individuals, out-of-frame TCR alpha sequences shared between twins had an excess of sequences with low generation probability. Out-of-frame TCR alpha sharing in monozygotic twins was systematically underestimated by recombination models, whereas sharing between unrelated individuals was in agreement with the recombination models. Fewer insertions were carried by abundant cord blood beta clonotypes, a similar but weaker trend appeared in young adult naive repertoires, and no such trend appeared in memory repertoires. Because the same donors could not be followed over many years, conclusions were based on cross-sectional statistical analysis. Invariant T cells such as MAIT and iNKT could partly confound zero-insertion analyses, though diverse VJ usage argued against this for most clonotypes.

Clipping removes 5 bases from V and 1 base from J, with 4 as the unmatched junction base count. The CDR3 contains 14 residues, cysteine and phenylalanine counted. Only the CDR3 part of the read is kept: 42 bases, read in frame from the first base. This TCR was sampled from a young woman in good health. The specimen sequenced was memory (CD45RO+) T cells sorted from blood. Explained via the paper, the cell subset or site label denotes: CD45RO+ enriched T cells. The rearranged chain carries TRBV12-3 or TRBV12-4 and TRBJ1-1; 7 bases in the middle match TRBD1. The nucleotide sequence reads TGTGCCAGCAGTATCAGGGGGGAGAACACTGAAGCTTTCTTT. This is translated as CASSIRGENTEAFF.